This T cell receptor (beta chain) stems from a study of beta chain features in type 1 diabetes. The study's findings and limits: In comparison with healthy donors, patients had naive, central memory and Treg TCRB repertoires that appeared more similar. Fewer insertions but more deletions were seen at VDJ junctions in type 1 diabetes patients. Moderately but significantly shorter TCRB CDR3s were found in Type 1 diabetes patients in all four CD4+ subsets.

Details on this clone: Its matching antigen is unknown.

Sorting that relied on CD45RO/CCR7/CD25/CD127/CD95/CD27 yielded CD4+ naive, central memory, regulatory and stem cell-like memory cells. TCRB transcripts that were expressed got sequenced, as all of the isolated RNA had been reverse transcribed. Sequencing used immunoSEQ multiplex PCR; TCRdb keeps in-frame clones, though not all of them. This table holds 300,000 to 400,000 clones, 9.3% found once. The CDR3 is 13 residues long. Germline values: CDR1 SGHDT, CDR2 YYEEEE. Trimming removed 1 base at V and 4 bases at J, with 8 bases between. This chain links TRBV5-6 with TRBJ1-1, with unresolved D. This sequence originates from a man younger than 45 with type 1 diabetes. Sequencing input: central memory CD4+ T cells from blood. Written as DNA, the CDR3 is TGTGCCAGCAGCTTGCCGCGGGGCACTGAAGCTTTCTTT. Amino acid sequence: CASSLPRGTEAFF. Variable domain in full (rest from reference TRBV5-6 and TRBJ1-1): DAGVTQSPTHLIKTRGQQVTLRCSPKSGHDTVSWYQQALGQGPQFIFQYYEEEERQRGNFPDRFSGHQFPNYSSELNVNALLLGDSALYLCASSLPRGTEAFFGQGTRLTVV.